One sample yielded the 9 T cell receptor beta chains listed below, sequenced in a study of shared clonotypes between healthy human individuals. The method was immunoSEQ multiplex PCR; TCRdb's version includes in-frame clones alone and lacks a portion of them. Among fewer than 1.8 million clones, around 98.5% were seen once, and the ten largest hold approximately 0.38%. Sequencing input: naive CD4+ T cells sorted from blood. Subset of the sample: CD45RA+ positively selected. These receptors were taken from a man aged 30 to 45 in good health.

DNA for the CDR3: TGTGCCACCCCAGCCGGGACAGGGGGTTACAATGAGCAGTTCTTC. It yields the protein CATPAGTGGYNEQFF. The chain joins TRBV6-1 to TRBJ2-1; the match to TRBD1 covers 11 bases. The J segment lost 4 bases and the V segment lost 10 bases, leaving 9 bases of the junction unmatched. Germline-derived CDR1 and CDR2 are MNHNS and SASEGT. This CDR3 contains 15 residues.

The CDR3 region is CASSLEGLGQFF. The CDR3 coding sequence is TGCGCCAGCAGCTTGGAGGGACTAGGACAGTTCTTC. V is TRBV5-1 and J is TRBJ2-1, with 8 bases identical to TRBD2. The V and J ends lost 0 bases and 13 bases, in that order; junction bases with no gene match: 3. This CDR3 contains 12 residues. Germline V gene data show CDR1 as SGHRS and CDR2 as YFSETQ. The complete variable domain, with remaining parts taken from reference TRBV5-1 and TRBJ2-1, reads KAGVTQTPRYLIKTRGQQVTLSCSPISGHRSVSWYQQTPGQGLQFLFEYFSETQRNKGNFPGRFSGRQFSNSRSEMNVSTLELGDSALYLCASSLEGLGQFFGPGTRLTVL.

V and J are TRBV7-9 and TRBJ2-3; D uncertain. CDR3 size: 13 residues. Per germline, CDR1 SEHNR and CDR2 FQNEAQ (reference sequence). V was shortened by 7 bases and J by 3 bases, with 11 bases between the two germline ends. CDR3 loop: CASTLSRTDTQYF. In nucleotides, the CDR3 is TGTGCCAGCACCCTATCCCGGACAGATACGCAGTATTTT.

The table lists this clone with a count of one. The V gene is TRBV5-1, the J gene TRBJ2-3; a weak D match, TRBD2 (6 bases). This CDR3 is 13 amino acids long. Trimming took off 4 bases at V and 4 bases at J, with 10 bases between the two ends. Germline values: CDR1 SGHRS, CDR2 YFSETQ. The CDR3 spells CASSMEGADTQYF. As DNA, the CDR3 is TGCGCCAGCAGCATGGAGGGCGCAGATACGCAGTATTTT.

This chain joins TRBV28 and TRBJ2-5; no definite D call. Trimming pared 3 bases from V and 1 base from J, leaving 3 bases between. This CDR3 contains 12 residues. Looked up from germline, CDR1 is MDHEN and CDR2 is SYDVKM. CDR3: CASSFAQETQYF. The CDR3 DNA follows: TGTGCCAGCAGTTTTGCCCAAGAGACCCAGTACTTC. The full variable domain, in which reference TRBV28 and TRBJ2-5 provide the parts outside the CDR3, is DVKVTQSSRYLVKRTGEKVFLECVQDMDHENMFWYRQDPGLGLRLIYFSYDVKMKEKGDIPEGYSVSREKKERFSLILESASTNQTSMYLCASSFAQETQYFGPGTRLLVL.

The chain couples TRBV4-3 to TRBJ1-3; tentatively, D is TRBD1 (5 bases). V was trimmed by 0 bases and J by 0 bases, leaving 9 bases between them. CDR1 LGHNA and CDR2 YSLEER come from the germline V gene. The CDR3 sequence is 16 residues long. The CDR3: CASSQDGTVSGNTIYF. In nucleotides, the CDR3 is TGCGCCAGCAGCCAAGATGGGACCGTCTCTGGAAACACCATATATTTT.

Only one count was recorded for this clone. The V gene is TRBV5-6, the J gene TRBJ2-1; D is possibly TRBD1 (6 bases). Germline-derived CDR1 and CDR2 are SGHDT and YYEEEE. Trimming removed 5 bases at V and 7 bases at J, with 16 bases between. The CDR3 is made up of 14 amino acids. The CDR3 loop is CASRTGTRPNEQFF. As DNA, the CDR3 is TGTGCCAGCAGAACCGGGACACGGCCTAATGAGCAGTTCTTC.

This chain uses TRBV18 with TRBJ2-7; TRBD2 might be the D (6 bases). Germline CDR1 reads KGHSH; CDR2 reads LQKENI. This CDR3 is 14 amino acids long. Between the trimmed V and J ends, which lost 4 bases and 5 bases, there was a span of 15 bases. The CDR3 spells CASSLGVAVDEQYF. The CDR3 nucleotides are TGTGCCAGCTCACTCGGGGTAGCGGTCGACGAGCAGTACTTC.

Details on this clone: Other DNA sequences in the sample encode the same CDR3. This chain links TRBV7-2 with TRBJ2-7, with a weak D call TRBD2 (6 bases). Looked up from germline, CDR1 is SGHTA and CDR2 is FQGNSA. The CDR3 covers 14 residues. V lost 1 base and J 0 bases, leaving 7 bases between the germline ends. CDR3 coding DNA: TGTGCCAGCAGCTTAGAGACTAGCTCCTACGAGCAGTACTTC. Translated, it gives CASSLETSSYEQYF.